One and the same sample provided the 3 T cell receptor beta chains below, sequenced in a study of T cell responses to AZD1222 COVID-19 vaccine. Here immunoSEQ multiplex PCR was the method, and the copy in TCRdb shows in-frame clones only, minus some. In the table there are about 88,000 clones, 85% to 90% of which are singletons. The specimen comprised peripheral blood, sampled 28 days after the second AZD1222 dose. These receptors all stem from an adult who received the AZD1222 COVID-19 vaccine.

This chain joins TRBV6-6 and TRBJ1-4; no reliable D call. V lost 2 bases, J lost 0 bases, and 7 bases lay in between. CDR1 is MNHNY and CDR2 is SVGAGI in the germline V gene (reference sequence). The CDR3 has 15 residues. CDR3 nucleotide sequence: TGTGCCAGCAGTTACAGGCGCGCAACTAATGAAAAACTGTTTTTT. This translates into CASSYRRATNEKLFF.

The rearrangement links TRBV5-1 to TRBJ2-5, with 9 bases that match TRBD1. The CDR3 runs to 14 residues. From germline, CDR1 is SGHRS and CDR2 YFSETQ. V was clipped by 4 bases and J by 6 bases; unmatched bases: 7. CDR3 sequence: CASSTGTGLKTQYF. Here the CDR3 DNA reads TGCGCCAGCAGCACCGGGACAGGGCTAAAGACCCAGTACTTC.

This clone was counted only a few times. The rearrangement uses TRBV18 and TRBJ1-6, with TRBD1 matching over 7 bases. This CDR3 comprises 15 residues. With 4 bases clipped from V and 9 bases from J, the junction kept 9 bases outside the gene matches. CDR1 KGHSH and CDR2 LQKENI come from the germline V gene. The CDR3 loop is CASSQDRAQSSPLHF. As DNA, the CDR3 is TGTGCCAGCTCACAAGACAGGGCTCAGAGTTCACCCCTCCACTTT. Using reference TRBV18 and TRBJ1-6 for the parts outside the CDR3, the full variable domain is NAGVMQNPRHLVRRRGQEARLRCSPMKGHSHVYWYRQLPEEGLKFMVYLQKENIIDESGMPKERFSAEFPKEGPSILRIQQVVRGDSAAYFCASSQDRAQSSPLHFGNGTRLTVT.